A single sample gave rise to the 27 T cell receptor beta chains below, sequenced in a study of cytomegalovirus exposure and HLA in healthy donors. In the PCR, 60 Vbeta and 13 Jbeta primers were used. This table comes from immunoSEQ multiplex PCR, and its TCRdb copy is limited to in-frame clones, with some not included. The sample consists of fewer than 250,000 clones, 60% to 80% of them appearing once. What was sequenced was PBMCs. The receptors here all came from a woman aged 25 to 45 in good health and CMV-seropositive.

The table lists this clone with a few counts. The chain recombines TRBV10-1 with TRBJ2-5, with 7 nucleotides matching TRBD1. Germline loops: CDR1 WNHNN, CDR2 SYGVQD (reference sequence). The CDR3 extends over 13 amino acids. V dropped 6 bases and J dropped 3; count of bases not matched to a gene: 4. The CDR3 region has the DNA TGCGCCAGCAGCCGAGGACAGGAAGAGACCCAGTACTTC. This sequence encodes CASSRGQEETQYF.

The chain joins TRBV28 to TRBJ2-1, with 8 bases aligning to TRBD2. In germline, CDR1 is MDHEN, CDR2 SYDVKM. This CDR3 is built from 14 residues. With V trimmed by 6 bases and J by 6 bases, 7 bases remained unmatched. The CDR3 protein is CASSRAGEVNEQFF. The CDR3 DNA sequence: TGTGCCAGCAGCCGAGCGGGAGAGGTCAATGAGCAGTTCTTC.

This chain joins TRBV4-1 and TRBJ1-6; D not certain. The V end was cut by 4 bases, the J end by 3 bases, with 19 bases between. Germline CDR1 is MGHRA and CDR2 is YSYEKL. The CDR3 loop spans 18 amino acids. The CDR3 region has the DNA TGCGCCAGCAGCCGGTTGCCGTCGGCAGGAAGCTATAATTCACCCCTCCACTTT. Translation gives CASSRLPSAGSYNSPLHF.

Concerning this clone itself: A junction end diverges from the germline sequence, so it may reflect a read error. The chain uses TRBV18 and TRBJ2-7; D possibly matches TRBD1 or TRBD2 (5 bases each). This CDR3 has 11 amino acids. The germline V gene encodes CDR1 KGHSH and CDR2 LQKENI. CDR3 DNA sequence: TGTGCAAGCTCACTAGGGGACGAGCAGTACTTC. As protein: CASSLGDEQYF. The variable domain in full, completed from reference TRBV18 and TRBJ2-7, reads NAGVMQNPRHLVRRRGQEARLRCSPMKGHSHVYWYRQLPEEGLKFMVYLQKENIIDESGMPKERFSAEFPKEGPSILRIQQVVRGDSAAYFCASSLGDEQYFGPGTRLTVT.

The V gene is TRBV10-1, the J gene TRBJ1-5, with 9 bases matching TRBD1. V dropped 3 bases and J dropped 4; count of bases not matched to a gene: 1. This CDR3 is built from 14 residues. Germline V CDR1 and CDR2: WNHNN, SYGVQD (reference sequence). CDR3 coding DNA: TGCGCCAGCAGTGACGGACAGGGGAATCAGCCCCAGCATTTT. This translates into CASSDGQGNQPQHF.

This clone has a handful of counts. As DNA, the CDR3 is TGTGCCAGCAGCCCCCTGGGACTCACGAACACTGAAGCTTTCTTT. Translated: CASSPLGLTNTEAFF. The rearrangement joins TRBV5-5 to TRBJ1-1, with D perhaps matching TRBD1 (5 bases). V was pared by 4 bases and J by 1 base, with 14 bases between. Germline-derived CDR1 and CDR2 are SGHKS and YYEKEE (reference sequence). CDR3 size: 15 residues.

The J gene is TRBJ1-1, the V gene TRBV5-1; D is ambiguous. In germline, CDR1 is SGHRS, CDR2 YFSETQ. The CDR3 contains 14 residues. V lost 0 bases and J lost 6, with 12 bases in between. This CDR3 reads CASSLGRPSAEAFF. The DNA for the CDR3 is TGCGCCAGCAGCTTGGGCAGACCCAGCGCTGAAGCTTTCTTT.

This chain uses TRBV5-6 with TRBJ1-1, with 9 nucleotides matching TRBD1. The V gene's germline CDR1 is SGHDT and CDR2 YYEEEE. The CDR3 runs to 16 residues. J was trimmed by 0 bases and V by 4 bases; bases with no gene match: 7. CDR3 protein: CASSPDRGLMNTEAFF. CDR3 DNA sequence: TGTGCCAGCAGCCCGGACAGGGGCCTCATGAACACTGAAGCTTTCTTT.

This clone was recorded at least ten times. This chain uses TRBV7-9 with TRBJ2-1; D perhaps matches TRBD1 (6 bases). The V end was cut by 2 bases, the J end by 5 bases, with 22 bases between. Looked up from germline, CDR1 is SEHNR and CDR2 is FQNEAQ (reference sequence). The CDR3 loop spans 18 amino acids. DNA for the CDR3: TGTGCCAGCAGCTTATTGGCTCCGGGACATAGGCAGCACAATGAGCAGTTCTTC. Translation gives CASSLLAPGHRQHNEQFF.

The rearrangement links TRBV28 to TRBJ1-1; a possible D gene is TRBD1 (5 bases). The V gene lost 5 bases and the J gene lost 0 bases, with 10 bases spanning the gap. Looked up from germline, CDR1 is MDHEN and CDR2 is SYDVKM. The CDR3 runs to 14 residues. CDR3 sequence: CASSGGRVNTEAFF. The CDR3, as DNA: TGTGCCAGCAGTGGCGGCAGGGTGAACACTGAAGCTTTCTTT.

This chain connects TRBV5-6 to TRBJ2-1, with 11 bases lining up with TRBD2. CDR3 length: 17 residues. CDR1 and CDR2 from the germline V gene are SGHDT and YYEEEE. The ends lost 5 bases at V and 4 bases at J; junction bases unmatched: 11. CDR3 sequence: CASSFDAGTSGYNEQFF. The CDR3 region has the DNA TGTGCCAGCAGTTTCGATGCCGGGACTAGCGGTTACAATGAGCAGTTCTTC. The variable domain in full, with the rest retrieved from reference TRBV5-6 and TRBJ2-1, is DAGVTQSPTHLIKTRGQQVTLRCSPKSGHDTVSWYQQALGQGPQFIFQYYEEEERQRGNFPDRFSGHQFPNYSSELNVNALLLGDSALYLCASSFDAGTSGYNEQFFGPGTRLTVL.

This chain uses TRBV19 with TRBJ2-3; D is unclear. In germline, CDR1 is LNHDA, CDR2 SQIVND (reference sequence). V was shortened by 7 bases and J by 0 bases, with 14 bases between the two germline ends. This CDR3 has 15 amino acids. The CDR3, as DNA: TGTGCCAGTACCCCCATCTATCCTAGCACAGATACGCAGTATTTT. Translation gives CASTPIYPSTDTQYF.

The V gene is TRBV19, the J gene TRBJ1-1; 11 positions agree with TRBD1. Germline lookup yields CDR1 LNHDA and CDR2 SQIVND (reference sequence). The CDR3 consists of 14 residues. V shed 5 bases, J shed 7 bases, and the junction held 6 bases outside the gene matches. DNA of the CDR3: TGTGCCAGTAGTGGGGACAGGGGGAGCATTGAAGCTTTCTTT. Translation: CASSGDRGSIEAFF.

J is TRBJ2-1 and V is TRBV7-9; TRBD2 matches 9 bases. CDR3 size: 15 residues. The J segment lost 7 bases and the V segment lost 7 bases, leaving 11 bases of the junction unmatched. Germline lookup yields CDR1 SEHNR and CDR2 FQNEAQ (reference sequence). Here the CDR3 reads CASNQGLALTNEQFF. DNA of the CDR3: TGTGCCAGCAATCAAGGACTAGCGTTAACGAATGAGCAGTTCTTC.

The CDR3 protein is CASSLGRGSGEQFF. The CDR3 region has the DNA TGTGCCAGCAGCTTAGGTAGGGGTTCGGGTGAGCAGTTCTTC. J is TRBJ2-1 and V is TRBV11-2; a possible D gene is TRBD1 (5 bases). The CDR3 runs to 14 residues. V was cut by 1 base and J by 9 bases, with 13 bases left in between. Germline V CDR1 and CDR2: SGHAT, FQNNGV.

V usage is TRBV18 and J usage is TRBJ2-3; D possibly corresponds to TRBD2 (5 bases). The length of the CDR3 is 15 residues. Germline lookup yields CDR1 KGHSH and CDR2 LQKENI. Trimming stripped 0 bases from V and 6 bases from J, with 13 bases between. CDR3: CASSPPGAEGDTQYF. DNA for the CDR3: TGTGCCAGCTCACCACCGGGAGCGGAAGGGGATACGCAGTATTTT. Full variable domain (rest looked up from reference TRBV18 and TRBJ2-3): NAGVMQNPRHLVRRRGQEARLRCSPMKGHSHVYWYRQLPEEGLKFMVYLQKENIIDESGMPKERFSAEFPKEGPSILRIQQVVRGDSAAYFCASSPPGAEGDTQYFGPGTRLTVL.

The J gene is TRBJ2-7, the V gene TRBV27; 11 nucleotides match TRBD2. The ends lost 4 bases at V and 7 bases at J; junction bases unmatched: 3. CDR3 size: 13 residues. Looked up from germline, CDR1 is MNHEY and CDR2 is SMNVEV (reference sequence). As DNA, the CDR3 is TGTGCCAGCAGTTCGGGACTAGCGGTAGAGCAGTACTTC. Protein: CASSSGLAVEQYF.

CDR3 sequence (DNA): TGTGCCAGCAGCGCCTTTACAGGGTTAGCTTTCTTT. The encoded protein is CASSAFTGLAFF. The chain employs TRBV9 and TRBJ1-1; D is possibly TRBD1 (6 bases). CDR3 size: 12 residues. From germline, CDR1 is SGDLS and CDR2 YYNGEE. V shed 3 bases and J shed 10 bases, with 13 bases lying between them.

The gene calls are TRBV6-5 and TRBJ1-2; 8 bases agree with TRBD1. J lost 2 bases, V lost 4 bases, and 9 bases had no gene match. The CDR3 totals 16 residues. Germline CDR1 MNHEY, CDR2 SVGAGI. The CDR3 loop reads CASSFSGGQGNYGYTF. The CDR3 DNA reads TGTGCCAGCAGTTTTTCTGGAGGACAGGGCAACTATGGCTACACCTTC.

The J gene is TRBJ2-5, the V gene TRBV29-1; D remains ambiguous. With the DNA end fitting TRBJ2-7 better, the J assignment may be wrong. CDR1 and CDR2 from the germline V gene are SQVTM and ANQGSEA. The CDR3 runs 15 residues. CDR3 DNA: TGCAGCGTTGAAGATGCCCAATCTAGCTCCTACGAGCAGTACTTC. As protein: CSVEDAQSSSYEQYF.

The chain joins TRBV7-2 to TRBJ2-5; 14 nucleotides agree with TRBD2. The germline V gene encodes CDR1 SGHTA and CDR2 FQGNSA. V lost 5 bases and J lost 4; bases outside the gene matches: 6. The CDR3 length is 16 residues. CDR3 DNA sequence: TGTGCCAGCAGCCGGGGACTAGCGGGAGAGAGAGAGACCCAGTACTTC. Protein: CASSRGLAGERETQYF.

The chain employs TRBV5-6 and TRBJ2-7, with 7 positions matching TRBD2. CDR3 length: 15 amino acids. The trim removed 8 bases at V and 0 bases at J, leaving 11 bases unmatched. CDR1 is SGHDT and CDR2 is YYEEEE in the germline V gene. The CDR3: CASRDLAAISYEQYF. CDR3 DNA: TGTGCCAGTCGGGATCTAGCGGCCATCTCCTACGAGCAGTACTTC.

The chain joins TRBV7-9 to TRBJ2-5; TRBD2 aligns across 12 bases. After removal of 4 bases from V and 4 bases from J, the junction contained 7 bases not matched to a gene. The CDR3 is 16 amino acids. Germline V gives CDR1 SEHNR, CDR2 FQNEAQ (reference sequence). This CDR3 is CASSSRTSGMSETQYF. Here the CDR3 DNA reads TGTGCCAGCAGCTCCCGGACTAGCGGGATGTCAGAGACCCAGTACTTC.

This clone was observed a few times. The chain joins TRBV6-5 to TRBJ2-1; 12 bases agree with TRBD2. The CDR3 is 16 residues long. The trim removed 4 bases at V and 4 bases at J, leaving 5 bases unmatched. Germline CDR1 MNHEY, CDR2 SVGAGI. The CDR3 DNA is TGTGCCAGCAGTTTCGGACTAGCGGGATCGTACAATGAGCAGTTCTTC. It encodes CASSFGLAGSYNEQFF.

This clone was counted only a few times. The chain joins TRBV27 to TRBJ2-1, with 13 bases fitting TRBD2. Germline V lookup: CDR1 MNHEY, CDR2 SMNVEV (reference sequence). The CDR3 extends over 14 amino acids. V lost 9 bases to trimming and J lost 8 bases; unmatched junction nucleotides: 7. The CDR3 sequence is CASQLAGGPYEQFF. CDR3 sequence (DNA): TGTGCCAGTCAACTAGCGGGAGGGCCATATGAGCAGTTCTTC.

V usage is TRBV11-2 and J usage is TRBJ2-7, with 14 bases matching TRBD2. The junction had 4 bases not matched to a gene; V was cut back by 5 bases and J by 7 bases. Per the germline V gene, CDR1 is SGHAT and CDR2 is FQNNGV. This CDR3 has 14 residues. The CDR3 DNA reads as TGTGCCAGCAGCGAGGGACTAGCGGGAGTTGAGCAGTACTTC. This gives the protein CASSEGLAGVEQYF.

J is TRBJ2-5 and V is TRBV5-4; a possible D gene is TRBD2 (6 bases). Trimming removed 0 bases at V and 7 bases at J, with 10 bases between. The CDR3 sequence is 13 residues long. The V gene's germline CDR1 is SGHNT and CDR2 YYREEE (reference sequence). The CDR3 loop reads CASSLAEGTTQYF. The DNA of the CDR3 is TGTGCCAGCAGCTTGGCGGAGGGTACGACCCAGTACTTC.